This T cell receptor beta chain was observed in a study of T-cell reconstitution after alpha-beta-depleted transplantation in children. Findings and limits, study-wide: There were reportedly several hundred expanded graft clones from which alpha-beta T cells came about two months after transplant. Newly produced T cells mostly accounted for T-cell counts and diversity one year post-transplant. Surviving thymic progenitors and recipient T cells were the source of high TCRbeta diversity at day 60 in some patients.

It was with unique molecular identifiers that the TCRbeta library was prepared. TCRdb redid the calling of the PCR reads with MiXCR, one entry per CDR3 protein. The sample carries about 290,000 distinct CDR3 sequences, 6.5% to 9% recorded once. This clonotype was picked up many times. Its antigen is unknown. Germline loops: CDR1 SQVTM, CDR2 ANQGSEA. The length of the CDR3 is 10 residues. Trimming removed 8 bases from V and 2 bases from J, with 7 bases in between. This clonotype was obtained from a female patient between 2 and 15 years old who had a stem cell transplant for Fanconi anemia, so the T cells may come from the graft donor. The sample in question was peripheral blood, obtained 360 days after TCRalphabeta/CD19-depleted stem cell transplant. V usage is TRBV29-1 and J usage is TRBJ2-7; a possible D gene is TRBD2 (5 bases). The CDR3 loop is CSTRAYEQYF. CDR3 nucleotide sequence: TGCAGCACTAGGGCCTACGAGCAGTACTTC.